Sequencing of this T cell receptor beta chain was carried out in a study of a mutant IDH1 vaccine in newly diagnosed glioma. Study information: Treated patients had a mean age of approximately 40 years and an approximately 62% male, around 38% female split.

In regard to this clone: Antigen unknown.

Time point specified: week 23, last vaccination. A 20-mer mutant IDH1 peptide at 300 ug was injected subcutaneously with topical imiquimod. New WHO grade 3 or 4 astrocytomas that were IDH1-mutant and ATRX-lost occurred in the donors. Trimming cost V 0 bases and J 8 bases; bases outside gene matches: 10. CDR1 is SGHNT and CDR2 is YYREEE in the germline V gene (reference sequence). CDR3 length: 15 amino acids. TCRdb's table, derived via immunoSEQ multiplex PCR, lists solely in-frame clones and lacks some. The sample has roughly 70,000 clones; roughly 84% are singletons. Sequencing was performed on PBMCs, taken from a glioma patient whose treatment included an IDH1 peptide vaccine. The gene calls are TRBV5-4 and TRBJ1-2; 7 bases line up with TRBD1. This clonotype was sampled from a young man with glioma. DNA for the CDR3: TGTGCCAGCAGCTTGGATAGGGGGCGCGGAGAAGGCTACACCTTC. Its translation: CASSLDRGRGEGYTF.